This T cell receptor (beta chain) was recovered during a study of CD8+CD57+ T cells in acquired aplastic anemia (dated by TCRdb to 2016 to 2018). Context from the whole study: DNA extracted from sorted CD4+ and CD8+ cells had a mean of around 3 ug, with a range of about 0.18 to 27.4 ug. Mean read counts for healthy donor samples were about 10.8 million for CD4+ cells and 11.0 million for CD8+ cells. Results and caveats for the whole study, not just this receptor: CD8+ Simpson's diversity did not differ significantly between patients and healthy controls (P=0.060). Twenty-nine CD8+ CDR3 sequences were shared between patients and controls but appeared highly expressed in patients and within their immunodominant clones.

Genomic DNA served as template for TCR beta VDJ combination and CDR3 sequence profiling. An Illumina HiSeq 2000 was used for TCR repertoire sequencing. The authors processed their data as follows. TRBV/TRBJ rearrangement plots, CDR3 size and DJ length profiles, and Simpson's diversity index were used to assess repertoires. The most abundant DNA sequence in the deep sequencing data was taken as the immunodominant clone. CDR3 amino acid sequences were screened for sharing across subjects and compared with published repertoires and the VDJdb database. The raw public data were reprocessed by TCRdb itself: fastp quality trimming at Q25, MiXCR clonotype calling, in-frame beta chains only. One record per CDR3 amino acid sequence lists the most common genes and DNA. The V and J calls reflect TCRdb's pipeline rather than the authors' work. The sample profile shows about 190,000 distinct CDR3 sequences; about half of them were found once. The top ten hold approximately 15% of the sample.

TCR repertoires of sorted CD4+ and CD8+ blood T cells from severe aplastic anemia patients and healthy subjects were deep-sequenced in the study. Ficoll-Paque density gradient centrifugation was used to isolate peripheral blood mononuclear cells. Before DNA extraction, CD4+ and CD8+ T cells were sorted by FACS or by magnetic beads. Regarding this clonotype: No antigen is known for it. No per-base quality is available; no much larger clone lies one base away.

Sequenced material: sorted CD4+, CD8+, or CD8+CD57+ T cells (not recorded which) from PBMCs. This receptor was taken from a human donor in good health, serving as a control.

The CDR3 here reads CASSLAFGGTDTQYF. The sequenced DNA: TGTGCCAGCAGCTTAGCTTTCGGGGGGACAGATACGCAGTATTTT. Recombination joined TRBV11-2 with TRBJ2-3; 7 bases in the junction line up with TRBD2. Trimming takes 1 base off V and 3 bases off J; junction bases not matched to a gene: 4. The CDR3 runs 15 residues from the cysteine to the phenylalanine. This entry keeps only the CDR3 DNA: 45 bases, framed from base 1. From the germline V gene, CDR1 is SGHAT and CDR2 is FQNNGV.